This TCR beta chain comes out of a study of cytomegalovirus exposure and HLA in healthy donors. Study conclusions and caveats: Versus the approximately 720-donor mean, an Asian-associated ancestry cluster reportedly showed fewer N-insertions in a later analysis. A few CMV-associated chains were confirmed in vitro to be specific for CMV antigens.

The table lists this clone with a few counts. Its antigen is not known. Primers: 60 Vbeta forward and 13 Jbeta reverse. The method was immunoSEQ multiplex PCR; TCRdb's version includes in-frame clones alone and lacks a portion of them. The sample shows around 130,000 clones, approximately 80% of them seen only once. V was trimmed by 5 bases and J by 6 bases, leaving 16 bases between them. Germline CDR1 and CDR2: KGHSY and FQNENV. This CDR3 comprises 14 residues. This TCR was sampled from a girl aged 2 to 9 in good health and CMV-seronegative. What was sequenced was PBMCs. This chain joins TRBV16 and TRBJ1-2, with D possibly matching TRBD1 (6 bases). The CDR3 nucleotides are TGTGCCAGCAGCGGCGGGGGCGGGGGCGATGGCTACACCTTC. The encoded protein is CASSGGGGGDGYTF.